This T cell receptor beta chain was obtained from a study of T cells after yellow fever vaccination. The study, taken as a whole, reports: Boosting was followed by the reappearance of most primary-vaccination clones (approximately 97% CD4, about 88% CD8). CD4 and CD8 compartments shared a small share of clonotypes, likely from convergent recombination.

The length of the CDR3 is 15 residues. CDR1 and CDR2 (germline): SGHRS, YFSETQ. The V gene end was trimmed by 3 bases and the J gene end by 4 bases; junction bases not matched to a gene: 4. Template switching with 5'RACE generated the TCR cDNA and added a universal primer site and UMIs. MiXCR was run by TCRdb on the 5' RACE reads, yielding one entry per CDR3 protein. The sample holds about 500,000 distinct CDR3 sequences, roughly a sixth seen once. Regarding this clonotype: Antigen: not known.

This sequence originates from a man between 18 and 29 years old who received the YFV17D yellow fever vaccine. The chain combines TRBV5-1 with TRBJ2-3; 11 bases are a match to TRBD1. Material: PBMCs, obtained 5 days after the first yellow fever vaccination. The CDR3 DNA reads TGCGCCAGCAGCTCCGGACAGGGGGCCTCAGATACGCAGTATTTT. It specifies CASSSGQGASDTQYF.